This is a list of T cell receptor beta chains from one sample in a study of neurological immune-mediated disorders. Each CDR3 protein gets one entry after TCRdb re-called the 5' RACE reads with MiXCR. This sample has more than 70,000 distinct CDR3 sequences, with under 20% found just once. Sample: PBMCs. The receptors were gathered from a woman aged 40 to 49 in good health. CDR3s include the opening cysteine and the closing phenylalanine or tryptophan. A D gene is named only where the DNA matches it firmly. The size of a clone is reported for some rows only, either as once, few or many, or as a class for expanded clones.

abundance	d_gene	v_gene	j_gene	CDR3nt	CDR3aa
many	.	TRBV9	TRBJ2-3	TGTGCCAGCAGCGTGTACGGAGGGGCAGATACGCAGTATTTT	CASSVYGGADTQYF
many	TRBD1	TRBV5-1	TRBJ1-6	TGCGCCAGCAGCTTGTTGGGACAGGGGGAAAATTCACCCCTCCACTTT	CASSLLGQGENSPLHF
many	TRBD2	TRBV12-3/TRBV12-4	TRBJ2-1	TGTGCCAGCAGCGACCTAGGGCGGGGGGGATACAATGAGCAGTTCTTC	CASSDLGRGGYNEQFF
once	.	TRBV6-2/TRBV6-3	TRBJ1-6	TGTGCCAGCAGTTTAAGAACGGGCGGCTCACCCCTCCACTTT	CASSLRTGGSPLHF
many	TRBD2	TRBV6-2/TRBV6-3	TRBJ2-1	TGTGCCAGCAGTCGCCTAGCGGGGGTCGTTAGCTCCTACAATGAGCAGTTCTTC	CASSRLAGVVSSYNEQFF
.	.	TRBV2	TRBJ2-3	TGTGCCAGCAGTGAAGTAGATAGCACAGATACGCAGTATTTT	CASSEVDSTDTQYF
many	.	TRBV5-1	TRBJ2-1	TGCGCCAGCAGCTTGGGGGGCGGGGCCAATGAGCAGTTCTTC	CASSLGGGANEQFF
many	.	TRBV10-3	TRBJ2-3	TGTGCCATCAGTGAGTCTGCAGATACGCAGTATTTT	CAISESADTQYF
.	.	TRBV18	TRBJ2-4	TGTGCCAGCTCACCAACTGTGGGCAGGGCCAAAAACATTCAGTACTTC	CASSPTVGRAKNIQYF
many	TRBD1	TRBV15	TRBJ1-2	TGTGCCACCAGCAGAGGGGAGGGGGCCGCCGGCTACACCTTC	CATSRGEGAAGYTF
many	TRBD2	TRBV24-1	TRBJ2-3	TGTGCCACCAGTGATTCAGGACTAGCGGGGGTGGATACGCAGTATTTT	CATSDSGLAGVDTQYF
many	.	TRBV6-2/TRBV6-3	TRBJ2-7	TGTGCCAGCAGTTACTCAGTCGGCCGGGGCGGGCAGTACTTC	CASSYSVGRGGQYF
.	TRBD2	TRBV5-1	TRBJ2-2	TGCGCCAGCAGCCGGGGACTAGCGACGAGTAACACCGGGGAGCTGTTTTTT	CASSRGLATSNTGELFF
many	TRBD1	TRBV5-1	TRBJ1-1	TGCGCCAGCAGTTCGGGACAGACGGGCACTGAAGCTTTCTTT	CASSSGQTGTEAFF
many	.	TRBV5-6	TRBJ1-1	TGTGCCAGCAGCTTGACCGTGGCAAGGGTAGCTTTCTTT	CASSLTVARVAFF
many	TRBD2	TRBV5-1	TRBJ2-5	TGCGCCAGCAGCTTAGCTTCGAGCGGGGGGGCGCGAGAGACCCAGTACTTC	CASSLASSGGARETQYF
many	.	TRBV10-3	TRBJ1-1	TGTGCCATCAGTGACTCTGCCCCGGGGCGGATCCAGTATGAAGCTTTCTTT	CAISDSAPGRIQYEAFF
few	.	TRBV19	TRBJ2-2	TGTGCCAGTAAGGCAGCGCGGAACACCGGGGAGCTGTTTTTT	CASKAARNTGELFF
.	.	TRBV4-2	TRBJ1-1	TGTGCCAGCAGCCAAGATAGTGGCAGGGAAGCTTTCTTT	CASSQDSGREAFF
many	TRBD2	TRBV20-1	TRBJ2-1	TGCAGTGCTAGGGGTGTCGGGGGGAAGGATTGGAATGAGCAGTTCTTC	CSARGVGGKDWNEQFF
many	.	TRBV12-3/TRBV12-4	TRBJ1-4	TGTGCCAGCAGCGTCGTGTACGAAAAACTGTTTTTT	CASSVVYEKLFF
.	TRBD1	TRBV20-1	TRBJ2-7	TGCAGTGCTAGAGCGGGACAGCGACTCTACGAGCAGTACTTC	CSARAGQRLYEQYF
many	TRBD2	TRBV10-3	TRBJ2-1	TGTGCCATCAGTCCCGGGACTAGCGGGGGGGCAATCAATGAGCAGTTCTTC	CAISPGTSGGAINEQFF
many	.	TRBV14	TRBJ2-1	TGTGCCAGCAGCCAAGGGAAGGGCGGCGGGTTCTTC	CASSQGKGGGFF
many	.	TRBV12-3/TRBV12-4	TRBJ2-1	TGTGCCAGCAGTTTATCGGGGACTGAGCAGTTCTTC	CASSLSGTEQFF
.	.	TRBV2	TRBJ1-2	TGTGCCAGCAGAGCACAGGGTACTAACTATGGCTACACCTTC	CASRAQGTNYGYTF
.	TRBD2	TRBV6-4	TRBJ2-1	TGTGTCAGCAGTGACGCGGGGGGCTCCTACAATGAGCGGTTCTTC	CVSSDAGGSYNERFF
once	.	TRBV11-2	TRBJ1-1	TGTGCCAGCAGCTCAGTACGTTTCGACACTGAAGCTTTCTTT	CASSSVRFDTEAFF
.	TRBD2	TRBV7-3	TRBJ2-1	TGTGCCAGCAGCCCCCAAGCGGGGGGGACCTACAATGAGCAGTTCTTC	CASSPQAGGTYNEQFF
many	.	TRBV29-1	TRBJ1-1	TGCAGCGTGGCGGGGGCGTTCTCCACTGAAGCTTTCTTT	CSVAGAFSTEAFF
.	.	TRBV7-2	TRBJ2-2	TGTACCAGCAGCCCGGTCGGGGGAGCGAACACCGGGGAGCTGTTTTTC	CTSSPVGGANTGELFF
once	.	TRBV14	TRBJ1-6	TGTGCCAACAGCCAGGAGGGGGGCTCCTATAATTCATCCCTCCACTTT	CANSQEGGSYNSSLHF
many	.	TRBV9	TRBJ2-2	TGTGCCAGCAGCGCCTCAGGGAACACCGGGGAGCTGTTTTTT	CASSASGNTGELFF
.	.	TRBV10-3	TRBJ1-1	TGTGCCATCAGGGCCGGGTCCACTGAAGCTTTCTTT	CAIRAGSTEAFF
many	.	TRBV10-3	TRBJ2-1	TGTGCCATCACTAACGGGCAGCAGCAGTTCTTC	CAITNGQQQFF
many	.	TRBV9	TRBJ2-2	TGTGCCAGCAGCGTAGAGAGCACCGGGGAGCTGTTTTTT	CASSVESTGELFF
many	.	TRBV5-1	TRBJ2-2	TGCGCCAGCAGCCTTGCGTCGACAGGTCAATACACCGGGGAGCTGTTTTTT	CASSLASTGQYTGELFF